This T cell receptor (beta chain) was recovered during a study of cytomegalovirus exposure and HLA in healthy donors. The overall study: Later analysis reported that the approximately 120 validation repertoires shared the platform of the approximately 690 first-cohort repertoires. General study points: Researchers counted roughly 160 TCR beta chains as cytomegalovirus-associated. TCR sequences were mostly rare, though some public TCRs occurred in many donors. A few CMV-associated chains proved CMV antigen-specific in vitro.

The assay was immunoSEQ multiplex PCR, and TCRdb's table has in-frame clones only and misses some. The sample consists of about 160,000 clones, 80% to 90% of them appearing once. Worth noting for this clone: Its antigen is unidentified.

This CDR3 spans 16 amino acids. Material: PBMCs. The V and J genes are TRBV21-1 and TRBJ2-5; the table assigns TRBD2, which was not confirmed against the DNA. TRBV21-1 counts as a pseudogene. The clonotype comes from a young woman in good health and CMV-seronegative. CDR3 sequence reads: CASSKLGGPLRETQYF. In nucleotides, the CDR3 is TGTGCCAGCAGCAAATTGGGAGGTCCCCTGCGCGAGACCCAGTACTTC.